This TCR beta chain was profiled in a study of blood T cell repertoires in COVID-19 (TCRdb year 2020). Regarding the study in general: Collaborator samples came from the United States, Italy and Spain and covered acute and convalescent phases of COVID-19. The material from the prospective study consisted of cDNA or gDNA derived from T cells, B-cell-depleted T cells, or PBMCs. The dataset comprised deeply sampled blood TCRbeta repertoires from subjects exposed to, actively infected with, or recovered from COVID-19. The repertoires were released in a freely available public database intended as a resource for research on the immune response to SARS-CoV-2. Samples came from the ongoing ImmuneRACE study (first 160 participants) plus 1,254 subjects from 6 global collaborators. The sample metadata nearly always contained a de-identified subject ID, COVID-19 status, age in years and sex. Where HLA class I and class II types were available, the types were taken from metadata supplied by the sample provider, not from assay-based typing.

Collaborating institutions collected whole blood in K2EDTA tubes following their own protocols. For TCRbeta analysis, collaborators shipped samples as frozen whole blood, isolated PBMCs, or DNA extracted from either of those sample types. TCRbeta CDR3 regions were amplified from genomic DNA using the immunoSEQ Assay, a bias-controlled multiplex PCR. Per the authors' processing: The number of nucleated cells in each sample was estimated by amplification of reference gene primers within the assay. To quantify the absolute abundance of each unique TCRbeta CDR3 rearrangement, sequence reads were collapsed and filtered. For each sample, productive Simpson clonality was calculated as the square root of Simpson's diversity index over productive rearrangements. The source is immuneACCESS, and TCRdb retained only in-frame sequences with V and J called. Part of the clones is not carried over; for the studies checked, unresolved V genes explain less than half of this, and the remainder is unexplained. V and J calls and clone size are as listed in that table; D and trimming were resolved from the DNA. The sample contains about 80,000 clones, around 84% of them found a single time. Approximately 39% of the sample goes to the ten largest clones.

As concerns this clone: This receptor's antigen is unknown. No much larger clone exists at a distance of one base, and base qualities are not known.

Findings and caveats that apply to the study as a whole: The quantity of clinical and demographic metadata differed by source and by participant and was supplied without curation.

The sequenced sample consisted of peripheral blood. The sequence was collected from a woman in her seventies with acute or convalescent COVID-19.

The bases are TGTGCCAGCAGCTTTGATTGGGGGGGGCGGTACTCTAGCTATGGCTACACCTTC. Its coded protein is CASSFDWGGRYSSYGYTF. The sequence joins TRBV12-1 to TRBJ1-2. TRBV12-1 is classified as a pseudogene. Inclusive of the bounding cysteine and phenylalanine, the CDR3 is 18 residues long. The sequence is cut down to CDR3 DNA, 54 bases in frame from base 1.